The 30 T cell receptor beta chains below come from one sample, sequenced in a study of shared clonotypes between healthy human individuals. The assay was immunoSEQ multiplex PCR, and TCRdb's table has in-frame clones only and misses some. The sample lists some 2.3 million clones, 93% occurring once. Specimen: naive CD4+ T cells from PBMCs. Subset specified: CD45RA+ positively selected. All receptors derive from a man younger than 30 in good health. Some clones in this sample may be carry-over from other donors' samples.

This chain joins TRBV28 and TRBJ2-6; 14 bases map to TRBD2. The CDR3 sequence is 18 residues long. Germline V gene lookup returns CDR1 MDHEN and CDR2 SYDVKM. Trimming removed 0 bases from V and 2 bases from J; junction bases left unmatched: 0. This chain's CDR3 is CASSLWGLAGAGANVLTF. For the CDR3, the DNA is TGTGCCAGCAGTTTATGGGGACTAGCGGGAGCTGGGGCCAACGTCCTGACTTTC.

V and J are TRBV12-5 and TRBJ1-5; no clear D. There are 14 residues in the CDR3. Germline V CDR1 and CDR2: LGHNT, FRNRAP. V was pared by 6 bases and J by 3 bases, with 12 bases between. The CDR3, as DNA: TGTGCTAGTGGCGTTTTGGGTTCCAATCAGCCCCAGCATTTT. Amino acid sequence: CASGVLGSNQPQHF.

This chain connects TRBV28 to TRBJ1-5; TRBD1 aligns across 8 bases. The CDR3 is 14 amino acids. Germline trimming cut 6 bases from V and 7 bases from J; bases unmatched to any gene: 8. CDR1 MDHEN and CDR2 SYDVKM come from the germline V gene. Written as DNA, the CDR3 is TGTGCCAGCAGGCCAGGGGGCGCAGAACAGCCCCAGCATTTT. Translating gives CASRPGGAEQPQHF.

The chain carries TRBV2 and TRBJ2-6; possibly TRBD1 for D (6 bases). CDR1 SNHLY and CDR2 FYNNEI come from the germline V gene. This CDR3 region has 15 residues. V was pared by 7 bases and J by 0 bases, with 10 bases between. The CDR3, as DNA: TGTGCCAGCATTCAGGGGTTCTCTGGGGCCAACGTCCTGACTTTC. It yields the protein CASIQGFSGANVLTF.

The chain has TRBV11-2 and TRBJ2-6, with D possibly being TRBD2 (5 bases). The CDR3 has 15 amino acids. Germline V CDR1 and CDR2: SGHAT, FQNNGV. The V end was cut by 6 bases, the J end by 1 base, with 10 bases between. CDR3 sequence reads: CASRFTSSGANVLTF. The CDR3 bases are TGTGCCAGCAGATTTACTAGTTCTGGGGCCAACGTCCTGACTTTC.

V gene TRBV7-2 combines with J gene TRBJ2-7; TRBD1 agrees at 8 bases. The CDR3 is 15 residues long. Germline trimming cut 5 bases from V and 3 bases from J; bases unmatched to any gene: 9. From germline, CDR1 is SGHTA and CDR2 FQGNSA. The CDR3: CASSARTGLIYEQYF. CDR3 sequence (DNA): TGTGCCAGCAGCGCGCGGACAGGGTTGATCTACGAGCAGTACTTC.

The chain recombines TRBV28 with TRBJ2-5; TRBD2 matches at 7 bases. The CDR3 runs 17 residues. The V gene end was trimmed by 3 bases and the J gene end by 4 bases; junction bases not matched to a gene: 14. Germline-derived CDR1 and CDR2 are MDHEN and SYDVKM. The CDR3 protein is CASSFLLGGEPRETQYF. The CDR3 DNA follows: TGTGCCAGCAGTTTCTTATTGGGGGGGGAACCCAGAGAGACCCAGTACTTC.

This clone was seen only a few times. The chain uses TRBV7-3 and TRBJ2-5, with D possibly TRBD1 on 6 matching bases. The CDR3 extends over 13 amino acids. Germline CDR1 reads SGHTA; CDR2 reads FQGTGA. Trimming took off 5 bases at V and 1 base at J, with 8 bases between the two ends. For the CDR3, the DNA is TGTGCCAGCAGCCCGGACAGCCAAGAGACCCAGTACTTC. Protein sequence: CASSPDSQETQYF.

The CDR3 bases are TGCGCCAGCTCCGAGGGGCCTGGGGCCAACGTCCTGACTTTC. Its protein product is CASSEGPGANVLTF. This sequence joins TRBV5-1 and TRBJ2-6, with D perhaps assigned TRBD1 or TRBD2 (5 bases each). CDR3 size: 14 residues. In germline, CDR1 is SGHRS, CDR2 YFSETQ. The V end was cut by 7 bases, the J end by 2 bases, with 10 bases between.

This clone was seen a single time. The V gene is TRBV9, the J gene TRBJ2-7, with 9 bases lining up with TRBD2. V trimming: 3 bases; J trimming: 3 bases; junction bases outside the gene matches: 4. The CDR3 consists of 14 residues. Germline V gene lookup returns CDR1 SGDLS and CDR2 YYNGEE. The CDR3 region is CASSEGLAGYEQYF. For the CDR3, the DNA is TGTGCCAGCAGCGAGGGACTAGCAGGCTACGAGCAGTACTTC.

Remarks on this clone: This sample includes further DNA sequences coding for the same CDR3. This sequence joins TRBV7-2 and TRBJ2-7; 10 nucleotides match TRBD2. Trimming cost V 1 base and J 3 bases; bases outside gene matches: 3. CDR1 is SGHTA and CDR2 is FQGNSA in the germline V gene. The CDR3 consists of 15 residues. The CDR3 DNA sequence: TGTGCCAGCAGCTTAGGTCTAGCGGGAGTCTACGAGCAGTACTTC. This translates into CASSLGLAGVYEQYF.

This clone has a handful of counts. The chain joins TRBV30 to TRBJ1-1; D gene unclear. The V gene lost 3 bases and the J gene lost 4 bases, with 18 bases spanning the gap. The CDR3 totals 15 residues. CDR1 is GTSNPN and CDR2 is SVGIG in the germline V gene (reference sequence). CDR3 protein: CAWRTTRRLGTEAFF. In DNA, the CDR3 is TGTGCCTGGAGGACTACCCGGCGGCTGGGCACTGAAGCTTTCTTT.

The chain combines TRBV5-5 with TRBJ2-2, with D perhaps TRBD1 or TRBD2 (5 bases each). This CDR3 contains 13 residues. The germline V gene has CDR1 SGHKS and CDR2 YYEKEE (reference sequence). V was trimmed by 3 bases and J by 11 bases, leaving 14 bases between them. CDR3 sequence: CASSSLRDVELFF. The CDR3 DNA is TGTGCCAGCAGCTCCCTCCGGGACGTCGAGCTGTTTTTT.

The rearrangement uses TRBV4-1 and TRBJ2-1; 12 nucleotides match TRBD2. Germline assignment: CDR1 MGHRA and CDR2 YSYEKL. V gave up 0 bases and J gave up 12 bases; unmatched junction bases: 9. The CDR3 consists of 16 residues. This CDR3 is CASSQDRLAGGERQFF. The CDR3 region has the DNA TGCGCCAGCAGCCAAGATCGGCTAGCGGGAGGGGAGAGGCAGTTCTTC.

V gene TRBV10-3 combines with J gene TRBJ1-2, with D possibly being TRBD1 (6 bases). Germline V gene data show CDR1 as ENHRY and CDR2 as SYGVKD. With 0 bases removed from V and 0 bases from J, the gap between germline ends came to 20 bases. The CDR3 sequence is 19 residues long. CDR3 protein: CAISESGGLYPRANYGYTF. The CDR3 nucleotides are TGTGCCATCAGTGAGTCAGGGGGGCTCTACCCTCGTGCTAACTATGGCTACACCTTC.

This clone showed up just once. The CDR3: CASSTLGQTLNSLYEQQYF. The CDR3, as DNA: TGTGCCAGCAGCACTCTGGGACAGACCCTCAATTCCCTCTACGAGCAGCAGTACTTC. This chain joins TRBV7-8 and TRBJ2-7; the match to TRBD1 covers 7 bases. In germline, CDR1 is SGHVS, CDR2 FQNEAQ. The CDR3 sequence is 19 residues long. The trim removed 5 bases at V and 8 bases at J, leaving 27 bases unmatched.

The chain couples TRBV5-1 to TRBJ2-2; TRBD2 matches at 10 bases. The CDR3 covers 17 residues. Trimming cost V 1 base and J 7 bases; bases outside gene matches: 10. Germline values: CDR1 SGHRS, CDR2 YFSETQ. The CDR3 reads CASSLRSGRAGGGELFF. CDR3 nucleotide sequence: TGCGCCAGCAGCTTGAGAAGCGGGAGGGCCGGTGGCGGGGAGCTGTTTTTT. The full variable domain, rest sourced from reference TRBV5-1 and TRBJ2-2, is KAGVTQTPRYLIKTRGQQVTLSCSPISGHRSVSWYQQTPGQGLQFLFEYFSETQRNKGNFPGRFSGRQFSNSRSEMNVSTLELGDSALYLCASSLRSGRAGGGELFFGEGSRLTVL.

CDR3 region: CASSLLQGSNTGELFF. The CDR3 region has the DNA TGCGCCAGCAGCTTGTTGCAGGGGTCCAACACCGGGGAGCTGTTTTTT. The J gene is TRBJ2-2, the V gene TRBV5-1; D perhaps matches TRBD1 (6 bases). Germline V gene lookup returns CDR1 SGHRS and CDR2 YFSETQ. The CDR3 extends over 16 amino acids. Trimming took off 1 base at V and 2 bases at J, with 12 bases between the two ends.

The V call is TRBV18, the J call TRBJ1-4, with 9 positions matching TRBD1. Germline assignment: CDR1 KGHSH and CDR2 LQKENI. The CDR3 is 15 amino acids. The trim removed 4 bases at V and 5 bases at J, leaving 5 bases unmatched. The CDR3 region has the DNA TGTGCCAGCTCACAGGAGGACAGGGGCAATGAAAAACTGTTTTTT. Its protein is CASSQEDRGNEKLFF.

The chain has TRBV27 and TRBJ2-1; D is tentatively TRBD1 or TRBD2 (5 bases each). Germline V gene sequence: CDR1 MNHEY, CDR2 SMNVEV (reference sequence). The CDR3 covers 15 residues. With 2 bases removed from V and 2 bases from J, the gap between germline ends came to 10 bases. CDR3 sequence reads: CASSLRDGPYNEQFF. Here the CDR3 DNA reads TGTGCCAGCAGTTTACGGGACGGACCCTACAATGAGCAGTTCTTC.

The chain uses TRBV11-2 and TRBJ2-7; no firm D call. Germline assignment: CDR1 SGHAT and CDR2 FQNNGV. There are 14 residues in the CDR3. Trimming cost V 1 base and J 6 bases, with 13 bases left between them. The CDR3 region has the DNA TGTGCCAGCAGCTTAGGCCCCCCTAGGAGCGAGCAGTACTTC. Its protein product is CASSLGPPRSEQYF.

The gene calls are TRBV5-6 and TRBJ2-7, with D uncertain. The V end was cut by 4 bases, the J end by 4 bases, with 6 bases between. The germline gives CDR1 SGHDT, CDR2 YYEEEE. The CDR3 loop spans 11 amino acids. The CDR3 reads CASSLEYEQYF. The CDR3 coding sequence is TGTGCCAGCAGCCTGGAGTACGAGCAGTACTTC. Full variable domain (remainder filled in from reference TRBV5-6 and TRBJ2-7): DAGVTQSPTHLIKTRGQQVTLRCSPKSGHDTVSWYQQALGQGPQFIFQYYEEEERQRGNFPDRFSGHQFPNYSSELNVNALLLGDSALYLCASSLEYEQYFGPGTRLTVT.

J is TRBJ1-5 and V is TRBV27, with D perhaps matching TRBD1 (5 bases). V dropped 6 bases and J dropped 9 bases, with 15 bases sitting between them. This CDR3 has 13 residues. From germline, CDR1 is MNHEY and CDR2 SMNVEV (reference sequence). CDR3 region: CASSPVRGSPQHF. The CDR3 DNA follows: TGTGCCAGCAGCCCGGTAAGGGGTTCGCCCCAGCATTTT.

V and J are TRBV7-2 and TRBJ1-1; D is unclear. This CDR3 comprises 13 residues. V was cut by 3 bases and J by 5 bases, with 10 bases left in between. CDR1 is SGHTA, CDR2 FQGNSA, per germline. CDR3 in DNA: TGTGCCAGCAGCTTTGGACCGGGGACTGAAGCTTTCTTT. Translated, it gives CASSFGPGTEAFF.

This rearrangement joins TRBV27 to TRBJ2-7, with TRBD2 matching over 9 bases. V trimming: 5 bases; J trimming: 2 bases; junction bases outside the gene matches: 22. Germline CDR1 is MNHEY and CDR2 is SMNVEV (reference sequence). The CDR3 runs to 20 residues. For the CDR3, the DNA is TGTGCCAGCAGTCCAAACCGGGTGGTTAGCGGGAGCCGTAGAACCTACGAGCAGTACTTC. Protein sequence: CASSPNRVVSGSRRTYEQYF.

This clone showed up just once. This rearrangement joins TRBV5-1 to TRBJ2-7; D is unresolved. Germline-derived CDR1 and CDR2 are SGHRS and YFSETQ. V lost 2 bases and J 3 bases, leaving 18 bases between the germline ends. The CDR3 runs to 16 residues. The CDR3 here is CASSLSARNPVYEQYF. The CDR3 nucleotides read TGCGCCAGCAGCTTATCAGCCAGGAACCCCGTCTACGAGCAGTACTTC. Full variable domain (outside the CDR3, taken from reference TRBV5-1 and TRBJ2-7): KAGVTQTPRYLIKTRGQQVTLSCSPISGHRSVSWYQQTPGQGLQFLFEYFSETQRNKGNFPGRFSGRQFSNSRSEMNVSTLELGDSALYLCASSLSARNPVYEQYFGPGTRLTVT.

V usage is TRBV7-6 and J usage is TRBJ1-2; D call uncertain. The CDR3 loop spans 11 amino acids. Germline CDR1 is SGHVS and CDR2 is FNYEAQ. Trimming left V 3 bases short and J 8 bases short, with 7 bases between. For the CDR3, the DNA is TGTGCCAGCAGCTTTGACCGAGGCTACACCTTC. Amino acid sequence: CASSFDRGYTF.

Regarding this clone: The sample carries other DNA sequences with the same CDR3. The chain carries TRBV6-5 and TRBJ1-2, with D possibly being TRBD1 (6 bases). CDR1 and CDR2 (germline): MNHEY, SVGAGI. The length of the CDR3 is 13 residues. Trimming shortened V by 2 bases and J by 2 bases, and 6 bases separated the two germline ends. CDR3 sequence (DNA): TGTGCCAGCAGTTACGGACAGAACTATGGCTACACCTTC. It codes for CASSYGQNYGYTF.

V gene TRBV7-9 combines with J gene TRBJ2-7; possibly TRBD1 for D (5 bases). V was clipped by 5 bases and J by 2 bases, with 16 bases between them. From germline, CDR1 is SEHNR and CDR2 FQNEAQ (reference sequence). The CDR3 is made up of 15 amino acids. The CDR3 DNA reads as TGTGCCAGCAGCCTGGAATGGGGCATCCCCTACGAGCAGTACTTC. As protein: CASSLEWGIPYEQYF.

V is TRBV5-1 and J is TRBJ2-1, with 7 bases matching TRBD2. This CDR3 contains 15 residues. J was trimmed by 7 bases and V by 1 base; bases with no gene match: 8. CDR1 SGHRS and CDR2 YFSETQ come from the germline V gene. This chain's CDR3 is CASSLLGGSRNEQFF. Written as DNA, the CDR3 is TGCGCCAGCAGCTTGTTGGGCGGGAGTAGGAATGAGCAGTTCTTC.